This T cell receptor beta chain was observed in a study of T cells in Graves' hyperthyroidism and ophthalmopathy (dated by TCRdb to between 2017 and 2020). For context, the study as a whole: Peripheral blood samples were taken at initial diagnosis, before any treatment was given. Following sampling, methimazole starting at 30 mg daily was given to hyperthyroidism patients, and high-dose intravenous methylprednisolone was given to ophthalmopathy patients. According to the paper, TCR Vbeta CDR3 sequencing was carried out on approximately 140 peripheral blood samples, which came from more than 40 ophthalmopathy, under 85 hyperthyroidism and approximately 17 progressor patients. To identify distinguishing TCR V-J signatures, a discovery cohort of some 100 patients was used, comprising approximately 40 with Graves' ophthalmopathy and around 57 with stable Graves' hyperthyroidism. Whether ophthalmopathy could be predicted prospectively was tested in an independent validation cohort made up of 18 to 20 hyperthyroidism patients plus 17 patients who later progressed to ophthalmopathy. In six Graves' hyperthyroidism patients, the study also compared T-cell repertoires from thyroid tissue with T-cell repertoires from blood. For training and testing, the roughly 97 patients in the discovery cohort were randomly divided in a 7:3 ratio.

The junction shows trimming of 1 base on V and 0 bases on J, plus 16 bases between the germline ends. The CDR3 starts with the cysteine, ends with the phenylalanine, and has 16 residues. The DNA shown is the 48-base CDR3, in frame from base 1. CDR1 and CDR2 are drawn from the germline V gene (reference sequence): DFQATT, SNEGSKA. TCR beta CDR3 regions were amplified from RNA transcripts. The first round of RT-PCR for the TCR CDR3 was performed with the HTBI primer set and the Qiagen OneStep RT-PCR kit. The libraries were constructed in a second round of multiplex PCR and then size-selected and purified. The libraries were sequenced on an Illumina HiSeq2000 using paired-end 100 bp reads. From the authors' description of their analysis: SOAPnuke was used to process the raw data, throwing out any read that contained adapters or uncalled bases, had a mean Phred below 15, or lacked an exact constant-primer or identifier match. COPE v1.2.5 was used to merge high-quality paired reads, and clonotypes were defined as unique nucleotide sequences. Clonotypes were aligned to IMGT TRBV, TRBD and TRBJ reference segments using MiTCR v1.1. Analysis was restricted to V-J combinations with a frequency above 0.0001, which covered 99.2% of repertoires. A TCS score was defined as the ratio of F50 (clonal expansion) to E x V (chaos), with BLOSUM62-based TCRdist applied between CDR3 peptides within each V-J. Welch's t-statistics and random forest reduced several hundred V-J features to 10 to 15, which were used in a naive Bayes classifier (R e1071). TCRdb ran its own pipeline on the public reads, namely fastp trimming at Q25 and MiXCR clone calling, and kept in-frame beta chains. Entries are consolidated by CDR3 protein sequence, retaining the most common genes and DNA. These V and J calls derive from TCRdb rather than the authors' analysis. For this sample there are over 400,000 distinct CDR3 sequences; roughly 15% appear just once. Of the sample, less than 15% is held by the ten largest clones.

Results the study describes overall, beyond this receptor: Ophthalmopathy was separated from stable hyperthyroidism by a 13 V-J signature model, with around 88% sensitivity and about 81% specificity obtained in cross-validation and 80%/75% obtained in testing. Sample size was not statistically predetermined, and investigators were not blinded to group allocation. Most expanded thyroid clonotypes (frequency above 0.001) were also detected in blood, suggesting blood repertoires may reflect thyroid immune responses. During validation, the model predicted progression to ophthalmopathy a median of roughly 7.1 months ahead of onset, with roughly 65% sensitivity and 72% to 80% specificity.

This clonotype was observed many times. This receptor's antigen is unknown. The sample holds no much larger clone one base away, and base qualities are not on file. Moderately to severely active disease, a Clinical Activity Score of at least 3, a NOSPECS grade of at least 4, and a duration under 3 months were present in ophthalmopathy patients. Exclusion was applied to patients with uncontrolled infections, other autoimmune diseases, pregnancy or lactation. Diagnoses were established on the basis of clinical symptoms, serum thyroxine and TRAb, thyroid ultrasound, and orbital computed tomography. PBMCs were isolated from around 10 ml of fresh peripheral blood by Ficoll-Paque density gradient centrifugation. Total RNA was extracted using Trizol reagent, and RNA quality was assessed on an Agilent 2100 Bioanalyzer.

The receptor was derived from a man in his late teens or twenties with Graves' ophthalmopathy. The V and J segments used are TRBV20-1 and TRBJ2-7; the D gene cannot be named for sure. The specimen was blood. This receptor has the CDR3 CSARVLGGESSYEQYF. The DNA is TGCAGTGCTAGAGTTTTGGGCGGCGAAAGCTCCTACGAGCAGTACTTC.